This TCR beta chain derives from a study of molecular identifiers for immune sequencing clone quantification. TCR libraries were built in bulk with a published protocol and specific TCR primers. Each CDR3 protein gets one entry after TCRdb re-called the PCR reads with MiXCR. In the table there are some 590,000 distinct CDR3 sequences, around 25% of which are singletons. Naive CD8 T cells, phenotype CD8+CD4-CCR7+CD45RA+, were sorted. Germline values: CDR1 SGDLS, CDR2 YYNGEE. The CDR3 totals 15 residues. The V and J ends lost 4 bases and 0 bases, in that order; junction bases with no gene match: 4. This clonotype was counted at least ten times.

The specimen sequenced was naive CD8+ T cells from blood, with Jurkat cell RNA spiked in. The subset: FACS-sorted CD8+CD4-CCR7+CD45RA+ naive T cells. The receptor's source is a human donor in good health. Some libraries in this study had Jurkat cell RNA spiked in. V and J are TRBV9 and TRBJ1-5; the match to TRBD1 covers 7 bases. The CDR3 loop reads CASSTDRDSNQPQHF. The CDR3 region has the DNA TGTGCCAGCAGCACTGACAGGGATAGCAATCAGCCCCAGCATTTT.